This TCR beta chain is from a study of Ad26.COV2.S vaccination and SARS-CoV-2 variants. As for the study in general: Intramuscularly, Ad26.COV2.S was given either once or twice, 56 days apart. Study-wide findings and caveats: Reportedly, after vaccination the spike-specific CD8+ and CD4+ T cell responses displayed substantial breadth. People who got the vaccine had more spike-specific TCR breadth than people who got placebo.

To note about this clone: Its antigen is unknown.

As for treatment: some 20 received Ad26.COV2.S at low or high dose, single or two shots; about five received placebo; per-sample allocation not given. Collection of the samples took place on day 63 after the first injection of vaccine or placebo. Donation came from an adult in Boston who was aged 18-55 years. This CDR3 has 12 amino acids. With 2 bases removed from V and 9 bases from J, the gap between germline ends came to 11 bases. Germline assignment: CDR1 SQVTM and CDR2 ANQGSEA. Sequenced by immunoSEQ multiplex PCR; TCRdb stores in-frame clones only, minus some. The sample carries about 430,000 clones, around 90% recorded once.

The TCR sequence derives from a person aged 18-60 years who received the Ad26.COV2.S COVID-19 vaccine or a placebo. This chain connects TRBV29-1 to TRBJ2-1; TRBD1 is a possible D gene (5 bases). Sample: peripheral blood, taken in a trial of Ad26.COV2.S vaccine versus placebo. The CDR3 DNA follows: TGCAGCGTTGAAAGGGGCGGACCTGAGCAGTTCTTC. Translating it yields CSVERGGPEQFF.